Presented here are 16 T cell receptor beta chains from one specimen sequenced in a study of T cell responses to AZD1222 COVID-19 vaccine. The assay was immunoSEQ multiplex PCR, and TCRdb's table has in-frame clones only and misses some. The sample shows over 100,000 clones, roughly 88% of them seen only once. The source material was peripheral blood, sampled on day 0 of MenACWY control vaccination. These receptors were obtained from an adult in good health.

The rearrangement joins TRBV7-9 to TRBJ2-3; D is perhaps TRBD2 (6 bases). The germline V gene has CDR1 SEHNR and CDR2 FQNEAQ (reference sequence). V lost 5 bases to trimming and J lost 5 bases, with 8 bases between them. This CDR3 region has 12 residues. The CDR3 here is CASSPGGDTQYF. The DNA of the CDR3 is TGTGCCAGCAGCCCCGGGGGAGATACGCAGTATTTT.

The gene calls are TRBV28 and TRBJ1-3; D gene uncertain. Germline V gives CDR1 MDHEN, CDR2 SYDVKM. With 3 bases removed from V and 4 bases from J, the gap between germline ends came to 13 bases. The CDR3 length is 15 residues. The CDR3 DNA reads TGTGCCAGCAGTTTCACCGGGGTGGGAGGAAACACCATATATTTT. This sequence encodes CASSFTGVGGNTIYF.

The chain combines TRBV11-2 with TRBJ1-3; no definite D call. V was clipped by 5 bases and J by 4 bases, with 9 bases between them. Germline values: CDR1 SGHAT, CDR2 FQNNGV. The CDR3 is 13 amino acids. The CDR3: CASSELNGNTIYF. In DNA, the CDR3 is TGTGCCAGCAGCGAACTAAACGGAAACACCATATATTTT.

The chain combines TRBV5-1 with TRBJ2-5; D is possibly TRBD1 or TRBD2 (6 bases each). CDR3 length: 15 amino acids. Trimming took 1 base from V and 2 from J, leaving 12 bases between them. Germline loops: CDR1 SGHRS, CDR2 YFSETQ. The CDR3 sequence: CASSLLWGAQETQYF. In nucleotides, the CDR3 is TGCGCCAGCAGCTTGTTGTGGGGGGCTCAAGAGACCCAGTACTTC.

The V and J genes are TRBV5-3 and TRBJ2-7; possible D gene TRBD1, 5 bases. TRBV5-3 is reported as an ORF; its role is uncertain. The CDR3 spans 14 residues. V lost 7 bases to trimming and J lost 3 bases, with 17 bases between them. For the CDR3, the DNA is TGTGCCAGATTAGAAACAGGAACTCTCTACGAGCAGTACTTC. This codes for CARLETGTLYEQYF.

The sample holds a few counts of this clone. This chain's CDR3 is CASSPGTQTYGYTF. The DNA for the CDR3 is TGTGCCAGCAGCCCGGGGACCCAAACCTATGGCTACACCTTC. V is TRBV11-2 and J is TRBJ1-2, with D maybe TRBD1 (5 bases). CDR3 size: 14 residues. Germline V lookup: CDR1 SGHAT, CDR2 FQNNGV. Trimming took 5 bases from V and 4 from J, leaving 14 bases between them.

The chain recombines TRBV21-1 with TRBJ2-7; the D call TRBD2 from the table was never checked on the DNA. TRBV21-1 is recorded as a pseudogene. The CDR3 is 18 residues long. This CDR3 reads CASPLMTSGRKSSYEQYF. The CDR3, as DNA: TGTGCCAGCCCTCTAATGACTAGCGGGAGGAAGAGCTCCTACGAGCAGTACTTC.

The chain links TRBV24-1 to TRBJ2-5; 10 nucleotides agree with TRBD2. V dropped 5 bases and J dropped 10; count of bases not matched to a gene: 6. The CDR3 is 13 amino acids. The V gene's germline CDR1 is KGHDR and CDR2 SFDVKD. CDR3: CATSVAGGRGQYF. The CDR3 nucleotides are TGTGCCACCAGTGTAGCGGGGGGACGGGGCCAGTACTTC.

V is TRBV6-1 and J is TRBJ1-4, with D perhaps matching TRBD1 (6 bases). Deletions cut 9 bases from V and 8 bases from J, with 19 bases between. The CDR3 has 14 residues. Germline loops: CDR1 MNHNS, CDR2 SASEGT. CDR3 nucleotides: TGTGCCAGTAAACTTACAGGGATGGGGGAAAAACTGTTTTTT. This codes for CASKLTGMGEKLFF.

The rearrangement links TRBV7-2 to TRBJ1-1; 10 bases map to TRBD1. In germline, CDR1 is SGHTA, CDR2 FQGNSA. The CDR3 runs to 14 residues. J gave up 4 bases and V 4 bases, and 3 bases lay outside the gene matches. As DNA, the CDR3 is TGTGCCAGCAGCTCGGGACAGGGGATCACTGAAGCTTTCTTT. Its translation is CASSSGQGITEAFF.

To note about this clone: Sequence at one end of the junction differs from germline and may be a read error. This chain connects TRBV7-7 to TRBJ1-3; the D gene is possibly TRBD1 (6 bases). The germline gives CDR1 SSHAT, CDR2 FNYEAQ (reference sequence). CDR3 size: 15 residues. The CDR3 DNA is TGTGCTAGCAGCTCCCAACAGGGATCTGGAAACACCATATATTTT. Translation: CASSSQQGSGNTIYF.

The chain has TRBV20-1 and TRBJ1-2, with D hard to call. This CDR3 region has 11 residues. CDR1 and CDR2 from the germline V gene are DFQATT and SNEGSKA (reference sequence). This CDR3 reads CSAWSTYGYTF. The CDR3 DNA sequence: TGCAGCGCTTGGAGTACCTATGGCTACACCTTC.

Only a few counts were recorded for this clone. This chain links TRBV28 with TRBJ2-1, with 9 nucleotides matching TRBD1. V was pared by 6 bases and J by 8 bases, with 11 bases of the junction left unmatched. This CDR3 is 15 amino acids long. Germline V gene sequence: CDR1 MDHEN, CDR2 SYDVKM. CDR3 coding DNA: TGTGCCAGCAGCCCGCTGACAGGGGGTAGATATGAGCAGTTCTTC. Its protein is CASSPLTGGRYEQFF. Looking up the rest from reference TRBV28 and TRBJ2-1 gives the full variable domain: DVKVTQSSRYLVKRTGEKVFLECVQDMDHENMFWYRQDPGLGLRLIYFSYDVKMKEKGDIPEGYSVSREKKERFSLILESASTNQTSMYLCASSPLTGGRYEQFFGPGTRLTVL.

This sequence joins TRBV29-1 and TRBJ2-7; 9 nucleotides match TRBD2. The junction had 8 bases not matched to a gene; V was cut back by 4 bases and J by 4 bases. The CDR3 is 14 residues long. CDR1 and CDR2 from the germline V gene are SQVTM and ANQGSEA. The chain's CDR3 is CSVAVSGSIYEQYF. The CDR3 DNA reads TGCAGCGTTGCAGTTAGCGGGAGTATTTACGAGCAGTACTTC.

The V and J genes are TRBV18 and TRBJ2-7; D remains ambiguous. The V end lost 2 bases, the J end lost 4 bases, and 12 bases lay between the germline ends. This CDR3 is built from 14 residues. The germline CDR1 and CDR2 sequences are KGHSH and LQKENI. The CDR3 reads CASSPTSGEYEQYF. The CDR3 DNA reads TGTGCCAGCTCACCAACTTCAGGCGAGTACGAGCAGTACTTC. The whole variable domain, remainder taken from reference TRBV18 and TRBJ2-7, is NAGVMQNPRHLVRRRGQEARLRCSPMKGHSHVYWYRQLPEEGLKFMVYLQKENIIDESGMPKERFSAEFPKEGPSILRIQQVVRGDSAAYFCASSPTSGEYEQYFGPGTRLTVT.

V is TRBV7-2 and J is TRBJ2-7, with D maybe TRBD2 (6 bases). Germline CDR1 reads SGHTA; CDR2 reads FQGNSA. The V gene lost 5 bases and the J gene lost 0 bases, with 14 bases spanning the gap. The CDR3 loop spans 15 amino acids. The CDR3 DNA sequence: TGTGCCAGCAGCCCGGAGCGGGCCTCCTCCTACGAGCAGTACTTC. This sequence encodes CASSPERASSYEQYF.